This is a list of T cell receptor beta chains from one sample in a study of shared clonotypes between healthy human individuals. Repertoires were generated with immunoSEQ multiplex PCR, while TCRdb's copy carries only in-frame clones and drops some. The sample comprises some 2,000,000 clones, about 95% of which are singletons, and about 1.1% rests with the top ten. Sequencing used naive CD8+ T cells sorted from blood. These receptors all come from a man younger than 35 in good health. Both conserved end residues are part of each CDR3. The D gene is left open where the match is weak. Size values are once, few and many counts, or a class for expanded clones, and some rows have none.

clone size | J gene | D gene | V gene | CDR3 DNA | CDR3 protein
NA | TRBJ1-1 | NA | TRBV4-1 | TGCGCCAGCAGCCAAGATCTTTTATATGGGGGCACTGAAGCTTTCTTT | CASSQDLLYGGTEAFF
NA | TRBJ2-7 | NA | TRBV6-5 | TGTGCCAGCAGGGAAACAGGGTGGACCTACGAGCAGTACTTC | CASRETGWTYEQYF
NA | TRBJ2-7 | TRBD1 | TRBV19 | TGTGCCAGTAGTATCGGACAGGGGGCCGAGCAGTACTTC | CASSIGQGAEQYF
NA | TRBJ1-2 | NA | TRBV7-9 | TGTGCCAGCAGTCATATCGTTCAGGAAGCTAACTATGGCTACACCTTC | CASSHIVQEANYGYTF
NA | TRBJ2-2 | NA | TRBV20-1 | TGCAGTGCTAGGGGGCCCGGGGAGCTGTTTTTT | CSARGPGELFF
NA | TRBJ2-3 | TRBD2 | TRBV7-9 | TGTGCCAGCAGCCAGACTAGCGGGAGGTCCCCTAGCACAGATACGCAGTATTTT | CASSQTSGRSPSTDTQYF
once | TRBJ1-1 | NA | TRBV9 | TGTGCCAGCAGCATGGGACGGATGAACACTGAAGCTTTCTTT | CASSMGRMNTEAFF
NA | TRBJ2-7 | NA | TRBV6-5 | TGTGCCAGCAGTCCTTTAGCGAAAGACGAGCAGTACTTC | CASSPLAKDEQYF
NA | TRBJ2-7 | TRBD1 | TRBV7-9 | TGTGCCAGCAGCTTTTTACAGGGGGCCTACGAGCAGTACTTC | CASSFLQGAYEQYF
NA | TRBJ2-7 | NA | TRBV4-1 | TGCGCCAGCAGCCCAGGGCTCGGCGAAGCCTACGAGCAGTACTTC | CASSPGLGEAYEQYF
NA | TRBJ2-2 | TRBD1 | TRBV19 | TGTGCCAGTAGTACCGGGACAGGGAACACCGGGGAGCTGTTTTTT | CASSTGTGNTGELFF
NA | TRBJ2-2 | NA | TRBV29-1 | TGCAGCGTTGATCGGCAGGGTGGGAACACCGGGGAGCTGTTTTTT | CSVDRQGGNTGELFF
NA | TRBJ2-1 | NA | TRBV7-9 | TGTGCCAGCAGCGACGGGACTCACAATGAGCAGTTCTTC | CASSDGTHNEQFF
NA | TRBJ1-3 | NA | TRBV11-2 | TGTGCCAGCAGCTTCTGGACGGGTGGAAACACCATATATTTT | CASSFWTGGNTIYF
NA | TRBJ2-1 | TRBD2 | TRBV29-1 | TGCAGCGTTGGACTAGCGGCATACAATGAGCAGTTCTTC | CSVGLAAYNEQFF
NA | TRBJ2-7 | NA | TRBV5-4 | TGTGCCAGCAGCCACCCAGGGTACCCCTACGAGCAGTACTTC | CASSHPGYPYEQYF
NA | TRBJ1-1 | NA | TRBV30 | TGTGCCTGGGATGAGGGCACTGAAGCTTTCTTT | CAWDEGTEAFF
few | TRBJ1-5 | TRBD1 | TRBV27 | TGTGCCAGCAGTATTGGACAGGGTGGACCCCAGCATTTT | CASSIGQGGPQHF
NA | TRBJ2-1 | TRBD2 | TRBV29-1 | TGCAGCGTTGAAGGGACTAGGAACGATGAGCAGTTCTTC | CSVEGTRNDEQFF
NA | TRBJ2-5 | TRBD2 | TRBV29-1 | TGCAGCGTTGAGGGGTCTAGCGGGATCCAAGAGACCCAGTACTTC | CSVEGSSGIQETQYF
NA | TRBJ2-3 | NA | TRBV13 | TGTGCCAGCAGCCAGAATACAGGATTTAGCACAGATACGCAGTATTTT | CASSQNTGFSTDTQYF
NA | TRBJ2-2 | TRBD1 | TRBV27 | TGTGCCAGCAGAAAACAGGGGATTTCAGGGGAGCTGTTTTTT | CASRKQGISGELFF
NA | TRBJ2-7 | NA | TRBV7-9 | TGTGCCAGCAGCTCTGGGATCTACGAGCAGTACTTC | CASSSGIYEQYF
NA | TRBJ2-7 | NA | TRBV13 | TGTGCCAGCAGCTTGGCAGGGGGGGCGTCGTCCTACGAGCAGTACTTC | CASSLAGGASSYEQYF
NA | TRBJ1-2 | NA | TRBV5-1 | TGCGCCAGCAGCTTTTCGGGGGACCTTTATGGCTACACCTTC | CASSFSGDLYGYTF
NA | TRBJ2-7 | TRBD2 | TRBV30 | TGTGCCTGGAAGGCGGGGGGGTCTCGCGAGCAGTACTTC | CAWKAGGSREQYF
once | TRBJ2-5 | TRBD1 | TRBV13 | TGTGCCAGCAGCTACAGACAGGGTCGGCAAGAGACCCAGTACTTC | CASSYRQGRQETQYF
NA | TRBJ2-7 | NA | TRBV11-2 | TGTGCCAGCAGCCTCGGGACAAACTACGAGCAGTACTTC | CASSLGTNYEQYF
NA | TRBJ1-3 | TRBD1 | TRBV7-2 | TGTGCCAGCAGTTTCACAGGGGGCTCTGGAAACACCATATATTTT | CASSFTGGSGNTIYF
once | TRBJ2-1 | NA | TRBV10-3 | TGTGCCTCCTTCGGAGGCAAGAATGAGCAGTTCTTC | CASFGGKNEQFF
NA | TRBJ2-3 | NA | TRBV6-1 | TGTGCCAGCAGTGAAGGGTGGCCCAGAAGCACAGATACGCAGTATTTT | CASSEGWPRSTDTQYF
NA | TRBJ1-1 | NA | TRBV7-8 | TGTGCCAGCAGCCTAATGGGGGGGGGCACTGAAGCTTTCTTT | CASSLMGGGTEAFF
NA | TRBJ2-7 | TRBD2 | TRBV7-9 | TGTGCCAGCAGCTACGGTGTCGGGACTAGGAGTGAGCAGTACTTC | CASSYGVGTRSEQYF
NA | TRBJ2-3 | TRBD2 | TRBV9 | TGTGCCAGCAGCGAGACTAGCGTAGATACGCAGTATTTT | CASSETSVDTQYF
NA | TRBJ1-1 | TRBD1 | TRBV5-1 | TGCGCCAGCAGCTTCCAGGACAGGGGGCTTATGTGGACTGAAGCTTTCTTT | CASSFQDRGLMWTEAFF
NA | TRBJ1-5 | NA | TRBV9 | TGTGCCAGCAGCGGTGAGGGGGTAAATCAGCCCCAGCATTTT | CASSGEGVNQPQHF
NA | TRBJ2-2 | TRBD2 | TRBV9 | TGTGCCAGCAGCCGTAGCGGGGGGAGCTTCGGGGAGCTGTTTTTT | CASSRSGGSFGELFF
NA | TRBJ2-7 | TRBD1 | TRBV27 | TGTGCCAGCAGTTTTTTGGGGACAGGGATGTCCTACGAGCAGTACTTC | CASSFLGTGMSYEQYF
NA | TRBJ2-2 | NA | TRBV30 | TGTGCCTGGAGTCCCGTTGCCGGGGAGCTGTTTTTT | CAWSPVAGELFF
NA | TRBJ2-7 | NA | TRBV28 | TGTGCCAGCAGTCCGTCCACAGGGAACTACGAGCAGTACTTC | CASSPSTGNYEQYF
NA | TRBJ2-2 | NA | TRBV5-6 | TGTGCCAGCAGCGGGACTGGGGACACCGGGGAGCTGTTTTTT | CASSGTGDTGELFF
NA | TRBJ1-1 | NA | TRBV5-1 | TGCGCCAGCAGCTTGGGACATCAACGAGAGGGCCCAATGAACACTGAAGCTTTCTTT | CASSLGHQREGPMNTEAFF